Sequencing of this TCR beta chain was carried out in a study of technical replicates of blood from a few donors (dated by TCRdb to 2017 to 2019). About this clone: There is no known antigen for this receptor. Per-nucleotide qualities are absent, and no much larger clonotype sits a single base away.

V lost 4 bases and J lost 2 bases, and the count of bases not matched to a germline gene is 5. The CDR3, from cysteine to phenylalanine, totals 14 residues. Only CDR3 DNA is held: 42 bases, read in frame from base 1. Per the germline V gene, SGHDN is the CDR1 and FVKESK is the CDR2. The library was produced with the immunoSEQ multiplex PCR assay. The immuneACCESS repertoire file appears here via TCRdb, limited to in-frame rearrangements. These files lack a portion of the clones; in checked studies, under half of the deficit traces to unresolved V genes, and the cause of the others is not known. This sample gives around 68,000 clones in total; roughly 89% of them show up just once. Under 0.4% of the sample goes to the ten largest clones.

Sequences were obtained from T cells isolated from PBMCs. The V and J segments used are TRBV14 and TRBJ2-7; 7 of the junction bases match TRBD1. This clonotype was sampled from a human donor in good health. Some clones in this sample may be carry-over from other donors' samples. The CDR3 reads as follows: CASSPRTGPYEQYF. The nucleotides read TGTGCCAGCAGCCCTAGGACAGGACCCTACGAGCAGTACTTC.